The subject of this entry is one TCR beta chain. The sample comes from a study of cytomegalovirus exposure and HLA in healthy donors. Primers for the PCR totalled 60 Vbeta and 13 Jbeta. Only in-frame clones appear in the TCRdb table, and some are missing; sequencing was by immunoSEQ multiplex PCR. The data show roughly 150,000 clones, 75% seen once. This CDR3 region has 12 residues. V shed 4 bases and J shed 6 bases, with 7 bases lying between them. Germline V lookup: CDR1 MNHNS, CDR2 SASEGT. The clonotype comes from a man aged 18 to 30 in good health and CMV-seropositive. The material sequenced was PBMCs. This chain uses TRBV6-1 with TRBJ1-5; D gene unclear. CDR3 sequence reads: CASSASGQPQHF. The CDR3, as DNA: TGTGCCAGCAGTGCATCGGGTCAGCCCCAGCATTTT.